The clone carrying this T cell receptor beta chain was seen just once. The antigen remains undetermined. A much larger clone sits a single nucleotide away, making a read error possible. TCRdb reprocessed the PCR reads via MiXCR and lists one record per CDR3 protein. The sample includes some 96,000 distinct CDR3 sequences, 24% of them seen just once. These data are taken from a study of molecular identifiers for immune sequencing clone quantification. General study results and limits: Naive cells had under 1% of molecules in clones above 20 RNA copies, effectors over 98%.

Germline V gene sequence: CDR1 GTSNPN, CDR2 SVGIG (reference sequence). J was trimmed by 9 bases and V by 5 bases; bases with no gene match: 9. There are 15 residues in the CDR3. Naive CD8 libraries came from roughly 20,000 to 1,000,000 sorted cells with 10%, 30% or 50% RNA. Sorting recovered naive CD8 T cells on a CD8+CD4-CCR7+CD45RA+ profile. The J gene is TRBJ2-2, the V gene TRBV30; 13 positions agree with TRBD2. Input material: naive CD8+ T cells from blood, with Jurkat cell RNA spiked in. Subset given: FACS-sorted CD8+CD4-CCR7+CD45RA+ naive T cells. The receptor was derived from a human donor in good health. Some libraries in this study had Jurkat cell RNA spiked in. The CDR3 protein is CAWVGLAGVPRELFF. For the CDR3, the DNA is TGTGCCTGGGTAGGACTAGCGGGAGTGCCCAGGGAGCTGTTTTTT.